Sequencing of this T cell receptor (beta chain) was carried out in a study of T cell responses to AZD1222 COVID-19 vaccine. Using immunoSEQ multiplex PCR, the repertoire was profiled, and TCRdb retains in-frame clones only, with some absent. Among 60,000 to 80,000 clones listed, 70% to 90% were seen once. The starting material was peripheral blood, obtained on day 0 of AZD1222 vaccination. The origin of this receptor is an adult in good health.

This chain's CDR3 is CASSLVSDLTEAFF. The CDR3 nucleotides read TGCGCCAGCAGCTTGGTTTCGGATCTCACTGAAGCTTTCTTT. J is TRBJ1-1 and V is TRBV5-1, with D uncertain. V lost 0 bases to trimming and J lost 4 bases, with 10 bases between them. The CDR3 runs 14 residues. Looked up from germline, CDR1 is SGHRS and CDR2 is YFSETQ.